This TCR beta chain originates from a study of blood T cell repertoires in COVID-19. Trimming took off 10 bases at V and 0 bases at J, with 19 bases between the two ends. CDR3 size: 17 residues. CDR1 and CDR2 from the germline V gene are LGHNA and YNFKEQ. Profiling relied on immunoSEQ multiplex PCR, and the TCRdb table lists in-frame clones only, not all of them. The data show around 100,000 clones, more than 65% seen once. The source material was peripheral blood. The TCR was taken from a man aged 70 or older with active or convalescent COVID-19. The chain combines TRBV4-2 with TRBJ2-6; possibly TRBD1 for D (5 bases). In nucleotides, the CDR3 is TGTGCCACCAAGGGGTGGACCGCCGACTCTGGGGCCAACGTCCTGACTTTC. This encodes CATKGWTADSGANVLTF.